Presented here are 23 T cell receptor beta chains from one specimen sequenced in a study of shared clonotypes between healthy human individuals. Produced via immunoSEQ multiplex PCR; TCRdb's table is partial and in-frame only. The sample consists of 450,000 to 550,000 clones, approximately 85% of them appearing once. Sample: PBMCs. The receptors here all came from a woman aged 40 to 55 in good health. Some clones in this sample may be carry-over from other donors' samples.

This clone occurred once. The chain has TRBV10-3 and TRBJ2-7, with TRBD1 identical over 8 bases. Germline V CDR1 and CDR2: ENHRY, SYGVKD. The CDR3 contains 14 residues. After removal of 11 bases from V and 5 bases from J, the junction contained 14 bases not matched to a gene. The CDR3 spells CASSTGEAVHEQYF. The CDR3 nucleotides read TGTGCCTCCTCGACAGGGGAGGCGGTCCACGAGCAGTACTTC.

The V and J genes are TRBV7-9 and TRBJ2-1, with 11 bases that match TRBD2. V was clipped by 5 bases and J by 5 bases; unmatched bases: 8. Germline CDR1 and CDR2: SEHNR and FQNEAQ (reference sequence). The CDR3 contains 16 residues. The CDR3 loop reads CASSPLLAGAHNEQFF. The CDR3 DNA reads TGTGCCAGCAGCCCCCTACTAGCGGGAGCACACAATGAGCAGTTCTTC.

The chain recombines TRBV4-1 with TRBJ2-5; D might be TRBD2 (6 bases). The germline gives CDR1 MGHRA, CDR2 YSYEKL. CDR3 size: 13 residues. V was clipped by 4 bases and J by 7 bases, with 13 bases between them. The CDR3 here is CASSRGTRGTQYF. The CDR3 nucleotides are TGCGCCAGCAGCCGGGGGACTCGAGGGACCCAGTACTTC.

This rearrangement joins TRBV6-1 to TRBJ1-2; D may be TRBD1 (6 bases). From germline, CDR1 is MNHNS and CDR2 SASEGT. This CDR3 spans 14 amino acids. The ends were cut back, 0 bases at V and 7 bases at J, with 12 bases in the middle. CDR3 DNA: TGTGCCAGCAGTGAAGCGCACAGGGTGGGTGGCTACACCTTC. It yields the protein CASSEAHRVGGYTF.

The rearrangement links TRBV5-4 to TRBJ2-5; D possibly corresponds to TRBD2 (6 bases). Looked up from germline, CDR1 is SGHNT and CDR2 is YYREEE (reference sequence). CDR3 length: 14 amino acids. Trimming took 5 bases from V and 5 from J, leaving 16 bases between them. CDR3 sequence (DNA): TGTGCCAGCAGGCCAGATAAGGCGGGGGAGACCCAGTACTTC. Its translation is CASRPDKAGETQYF.

The chain links TRBV6-5 to TRBJ2-1, with D possibly called TRBD1 or TRBD2 (6 bases each). Germline CDR1 MNHEY, CDR2 SVGAGI. The V gene lost 2 bases and the J gene lost 10 bases, with 9 bases spanning the gap. The CDR3 length is 12 residues. The CDR3 reads CASSYGGTEQFF. The DNA of the CDR3 is TGTGCCAGCAGTTACGGGGGGACAGAGCAGTTCTTC.

This clone was detected only once. The rearrangement uses TRBV5-4 and TRBJ2-2; 10 bases line up with TRBD2. The CDR3 is 16 residues long. Germline loops: CDR1 SGHNT, CDR2 YYREEE (reference sequence). V gave up 1 base and J gave up 11 bases; unmatched junction bases: 11. The CDR3 sequence: CASSLSPSGSKGELFF. DNA of the CDR3: TGTGCCAGCAGCTTGAGTCCTAGCGGGAGCAAAGGAGAGCTGTTTTTT. The whole variable domain, filled in from reference TRBV5-4 and TRBJ2-2, reads ETGVTQSPTHLIKTRGQQVTLRCSSQSGHNTVSWYQQALGQGPQFIFQYYREEENGRGNFPPRFSGLQFPNYSSELNVNALELDDSALYLCASSLSPSGSKGELFFGEGSRLTVL.

The chain carries TRBV9 and TRBJ2-1, with D unclear. The CDR3 length is 17 residues. Trimming removed 0 bases at V and 2 bases at J, with 15 bases between. CDR1 and CDR2 from the germline V gene are SGDLS and YYNGEE. The CDR3 region is CASSVAPTWQPYNEQFF. Here the CDR3 DNA reads TGTGCCAGCAGCGTAGCCCCGACCTGGCAGCCCTACAATGAGCAGTTCTTC.

This chain uses TRBV21-1 with TRBJ2-3; TRBD2 is the table's D call and was not checked against the DNA. TRBV21-1 is recorded as a pseudogene. The CDR3 contains 17 residues. The CDR3 bases are TGTGCCAGCAGCGCAAGCGGACTAGCGGGCCCGGGAGATACGCAGTATTTT. Translated: CASSASGLAGPGDTQYF.

This clone was recorded once. The rearrangement joins TRBV5-1 to TRBJ2-2; the match to TRBD2 covers 12 bases. In germline, CDR1 is SGHRS, CDR2 YFSETQ. J lost 4 bases, V lost 4 bases, and 8 bases had no gene match. This CDR3 comprises 17 residues. For the CDR3, the DNA is TGCGCCAGCAGCCCTGGACTAGCGGGATCCCTCACCGGGGAGCTGTTTTTT. Its protein is CASSPGLAGSLTGELFF.

This clone was seen a few times. The chain recombines TRBV7-2 with TRBJ2-5; 7 nucleotides line up with TRBD1. The J segment lost 2 bases and the V segment lost 1 base, leaving 4 bases of the junction unmatched. Germline values: CDR1 SGHTA, CDR2 FQGNSA. The CDR3 length is 15 residues. CDR3 sequence reads: CASSLEWDRQETQYF. Written as DNA, the CDR3 is TGTGCCAGCAGCTTAGAGTGGGACAGACAAGAGACCCAGTACTTC.

The rearrangement uses TRBV5-1 and TRBJ2-7, with D perhaps TRBD2 (5 bases). The CDR3 sequence is 14 residues long. V lost 2 bases to trimming and J lost 6 bases, with 15 bases between them. Germline V gives CDR1 SGHRS, CDR2 YFSETQ. CDR3 in amino acids: CASSLRGSGSEQYF. CDR3 DNA sequence: TGCGCCAGCAGCTTACGGGGATCGGGCAGCGAGCAGTACTTC. Full variable domain (outside the CDR3, taken from reference TRBV5-1 and TRBJ2-7): KAGVTQTPRYLIKTRGQQVTLSCSPISGHRSVSWYQQTPGQGLQFLFEYFSETQRNKGNFPGRFSGRQFSNSRSEMNVSTLELGDSALYLCASSLRGSGSEQYFGPGTRLTVT.

CDR3 bases: TGTGCCAGCAGTCCTGCGGGTGGGGGTCATTCACCCCTCCACTTT. Protein product: CASSPAGGGHSPLHF. This chain uses TRBV27 with TRBJ1-6, with D possibly TRBD1 on 5 matching bases. The CDR3 has 15 amino acids. Trimming took 5 bases from V and 8 from J, leaving 16 bases between them. CDR1 is MNHEY and CDR2 is SMNVEV in the germline V gene (reference sequence).

The genes are TRBV5-6 and TRBJ1-2; 9 bases match TRBD1. The germline CDR1 and CDR2 sequences are SGHDT and YYEEEE. This CDR3 is built from 18 residues. V dropped 2 bases and J dropped 0; count of bases not matched to a gene: 11. CDR3 amino acids: CASSLKLGQGLANYGYTF. CDR3 in DNA: TGTGCCAGCAGCTTAAAGTTGGGACAGGGCCTAGCTAACTATGGCTACACCTTC. Full variable domain (rest looked up from reference TRBV5-6 and TRBJ1-2): DAGVTQSPTHLIKTRGQQVTLRCSPKSGHDTVSWYQQALGQGPQFIFQYYEEEERQRGNFPDRFSGHQFPNYSSELNVNALLLGDSALYLCASSLKLGQGLANYGYTFGSGTRLTVV.

The rearrangement uses TRBV28 and TRBJ1-2, with D unclear. The CDR3 is 12 residues long. Trimming removed 8 bases from V and 4 bases from J, with 11 bases in between. Per germline, CDR1 MDHEN and CDR2 SYDVKM. CDR3 protein: CASQRKGYGYTF. DNA of the CDR3: TGTGCCAGCCAGAGGAAAGGCTATGGCTACACCTTC.

The J gene is TRBJ2-1, the V gene TRBV9, with D maybe TRBD2 (5 bases). CDR3 length equals 15 residues. Germline values: CDR1 SGDLS, CDR2 YYNGEE. Trimming stripped 6 bases from V and 4 bases from J, with 17 bases between. The CDR3 loop is CASTKGGRAYNEQFF. The CDR3 nucleotides are TGTGCCAGCACCAAGGGTGGGCGGGCTTACAATGAGCAGTTCTTC.

J is TRBJ2-1 and V is TRBV19, with TRBD1 as a possible D gene (5 bases). Deletions cut 3 bases from V and 2 bases from J, with 11 bases between. Germline V gene data show CDR1 as LNHDA and CDR2 as SQIVND (reference sequence). The CDR3 sequence is 15 residues long. Here the CDR3 DNA reads TGTGCCAGTAGTATTTCCGCGGACACCTACAATGAGCAGTTCTTC. Protein: CASSISADTYNEQFF.

The V and J genes are TRBV11-2 and TRBJ1-1, with D perhaps TRBD1 (6 bases). V shed 5 bases and J shed 1 base, with 17 bases lying between them. The CDR3 spans 16 residues. CDR1 is SGHAT, CDR2 FQNNGV, per germline. The CDR3 bases are TGTGCCAGCAGCACAGGAAAACAGGGAGGGAACACTGAAGCTTTCTTT. Its translation: CASSTGKQGGNTEAFF.

V is TRBV11-2 and J is TRBJ2-5, with D perhaps TRBD1 (6 bases). V shed 5 bases and J shed 5 bases, with 12 bases lying between them. The CDR3 runs to 13 residues. CDR1 is SGHAT, CDR2 FQNNGV, per germline. The CDR3: CASSRTGLETQYF. The CDR3 coding sequence is TGTGCCAGCAGCCGTACAGGGCTGGAGACCCAGTACTTC. Full variable domain (remainder filled in from reference TRBV11-2 and TRBJ2-5): EAGVAQSPRYKIIEKRQSVAFWCNPISGHATLYWYQQILGQGPKLLIQFQNNGVVDDSQLPKDRFSAERLKGVDSTLKIQPAKLEDSAVYLCASSRTGLETQYFGPGTRLLVL.

As to this clone: This sample includes further DNA sequences coding for the same CDR3. The J gene is TRBJ2-7, the V gene TRBV5-1; 9 bases map to TRBD2. The V gene end was trimmed by 5 bases and the J gene end by 0 bases; junction bases not matched to a gene: 3. The V gene's germline CDR1 is SGHRS and CDR2 YFSETQ. The CDR3 spans 14 residues. CDR3 sequence: CASRREGSSYEQYF. For the CDR3, the DNA is TGCGCCAGCAGGCGGGAGGGCTCCTCCTACGAGCAGTACTTC.

V gene TRBV7-9 combines with J gene TRBJ2-2, with D unclear. Deletions cut 0 bases from V and 6 bases from J, with 11 bases between. This CDR3 contains 15 residues. From germline, CDR1 is SEHNR and CDR2 FQNEAQ (reference sequence). Written as DNA, the CDR3 is TGTGCCAGCAGCTTAGCGCTGGTTGTAGCCGGGGAGCTGTTTTTT. This codes for CASSLALVVAGELFF.

V usage is TRBV20-1 and J usage is TRBJ2-1; either TRBD1 or TRBD2 may supply D (5 bases each). The CDR3 runs 11 residues. Per germline, CDR1 DFQATT and CDR2 SNEGSKA (reference sequence). The V and J ends lost 3 bases and 7 bases respectively, with 7 bases between them. This CDR3 reads CSARGENEQFF. In nucleotides, the CDR3 is TGCAGTGCTAGGGGGGAAAATGAGCAGTTCTTC.

Points on this clone: This likely stems from a read error, as it lies one base from a far larger clone. The chain couples TRBV7-6 to TRBJ1-1; D is undetermined. Germline values: CDR1 SGHVS, CDR2 FNYEAQ. The V gene lost 1 base and the J gene lost 1 base, with 4 bases spanning the gap. This CDR3 is 13 amino acids long. CDR3 sequence reads: CASSLVGNTEAFF. Here the CDR3 DNA reads TGTGCCAGCAGCTTAGTTGGGAACACTGAAGCTTTCTTT.